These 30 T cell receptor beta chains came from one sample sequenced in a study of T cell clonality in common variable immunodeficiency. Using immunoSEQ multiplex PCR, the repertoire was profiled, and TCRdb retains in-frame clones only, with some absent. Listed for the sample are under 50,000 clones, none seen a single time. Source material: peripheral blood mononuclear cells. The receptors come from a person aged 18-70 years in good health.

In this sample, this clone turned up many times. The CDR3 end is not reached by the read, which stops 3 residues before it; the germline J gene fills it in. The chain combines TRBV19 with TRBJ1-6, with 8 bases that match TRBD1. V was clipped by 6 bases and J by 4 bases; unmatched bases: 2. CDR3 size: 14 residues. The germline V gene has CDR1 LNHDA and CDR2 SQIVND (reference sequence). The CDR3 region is CASSRDRYNSPLHF. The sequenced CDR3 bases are TGTGCCAGTAGCCGGGACAGGTATAATTCACCC.

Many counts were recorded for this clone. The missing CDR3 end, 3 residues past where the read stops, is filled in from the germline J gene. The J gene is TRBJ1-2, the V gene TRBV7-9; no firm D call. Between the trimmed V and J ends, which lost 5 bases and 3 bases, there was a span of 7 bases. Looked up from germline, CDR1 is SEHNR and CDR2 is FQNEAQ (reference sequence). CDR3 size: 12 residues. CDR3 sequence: CASSVQDYGYTF. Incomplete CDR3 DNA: TGTGCCAGCAGCGTACAAGACTATGGC. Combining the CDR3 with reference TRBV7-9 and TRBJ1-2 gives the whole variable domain DTGVSQNPRHKITKRGQNVTFRCDPISEHNRLYWYRQTLGQGPEFLTYFQNEAQLEKSRLLSDRFSAERPKGSFSTLEIQRTEQGDSAMYLCASSVQDYGYTFGSGTRLTVV.

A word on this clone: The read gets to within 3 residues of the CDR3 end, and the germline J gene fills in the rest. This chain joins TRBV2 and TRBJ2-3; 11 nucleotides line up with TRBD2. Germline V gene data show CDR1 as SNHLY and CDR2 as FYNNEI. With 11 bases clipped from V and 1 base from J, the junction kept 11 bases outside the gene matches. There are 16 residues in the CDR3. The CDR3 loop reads CAGTGLADTGTDTQYF. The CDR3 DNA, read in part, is TGTGCCGGGACGGGACTAGCGGACACTGGCACAGATACG.

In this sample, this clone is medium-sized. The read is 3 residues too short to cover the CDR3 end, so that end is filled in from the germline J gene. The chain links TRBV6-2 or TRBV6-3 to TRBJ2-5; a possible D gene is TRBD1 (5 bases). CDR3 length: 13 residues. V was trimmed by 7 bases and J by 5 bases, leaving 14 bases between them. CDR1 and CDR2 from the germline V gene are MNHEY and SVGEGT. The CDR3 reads CASTPQGDETQYF. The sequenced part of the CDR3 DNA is TGTGCCAGCACCCCCCAGGGTGATGAGACC.

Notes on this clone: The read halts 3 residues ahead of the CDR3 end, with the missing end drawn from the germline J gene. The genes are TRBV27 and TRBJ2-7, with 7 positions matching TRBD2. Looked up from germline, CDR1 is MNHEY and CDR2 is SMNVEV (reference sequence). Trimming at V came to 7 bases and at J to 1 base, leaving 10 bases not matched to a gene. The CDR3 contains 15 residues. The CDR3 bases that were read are TGTGCCAGCAAAGAGACTAGCAGGCCGTCCTACGAG. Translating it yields CASKETSRPSYE. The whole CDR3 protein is CASKETSRPSYEQYF.

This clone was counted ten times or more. CDR3 residues: CASSARLAGYNEQFF. The CDR3 DNA, read in part, is TGTGCCAGCAGCGCCCGCCTAGCGGGTTACAATGAG. This rearrangement joins TRBV11-2 to TRBJ2-1; 8 bases are shared with TRBD2. Sequencing ends 3 residues short of the CDR3 end; the germline J gene provides the rest. CDR1 is SGHAT, CDR2 FQNNGV, per germline. The CDR3 is 15 residues long. The J segment lost 4 bases and the V segment lost 5 bases, leaving 7 bases of the junction unmatched.

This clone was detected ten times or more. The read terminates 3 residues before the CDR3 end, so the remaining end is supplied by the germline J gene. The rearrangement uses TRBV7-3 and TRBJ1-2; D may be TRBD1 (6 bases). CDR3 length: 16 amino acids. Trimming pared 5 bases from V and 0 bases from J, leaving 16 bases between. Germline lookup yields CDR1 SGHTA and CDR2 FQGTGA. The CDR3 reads CASSAGGALSNYGYTF. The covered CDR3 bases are TGTGCCAGCAGCGCGGGGGGGGCACTCTCTAACTATGGC.

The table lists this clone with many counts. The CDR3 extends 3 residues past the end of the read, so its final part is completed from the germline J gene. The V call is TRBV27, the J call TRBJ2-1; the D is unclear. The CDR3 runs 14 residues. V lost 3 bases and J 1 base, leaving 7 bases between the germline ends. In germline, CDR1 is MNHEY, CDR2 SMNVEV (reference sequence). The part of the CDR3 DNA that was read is TGTGCCAGCAGTTTTTTAGGGTCCTACAATGAG. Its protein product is CASSFLGSYNE. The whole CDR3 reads CASSFLGSYNEQFF.

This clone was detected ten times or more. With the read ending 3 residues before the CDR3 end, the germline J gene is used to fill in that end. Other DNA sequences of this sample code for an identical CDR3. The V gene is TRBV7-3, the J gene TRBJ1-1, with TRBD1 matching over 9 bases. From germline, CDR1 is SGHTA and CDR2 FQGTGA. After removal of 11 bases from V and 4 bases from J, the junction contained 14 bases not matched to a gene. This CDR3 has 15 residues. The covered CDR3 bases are TGTGCCTCAGCAGCTCAGAGACAGGGGGTCACTGAA. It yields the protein CASAAQRQGVTE. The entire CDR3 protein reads CASAAQRQGVTEAFF.

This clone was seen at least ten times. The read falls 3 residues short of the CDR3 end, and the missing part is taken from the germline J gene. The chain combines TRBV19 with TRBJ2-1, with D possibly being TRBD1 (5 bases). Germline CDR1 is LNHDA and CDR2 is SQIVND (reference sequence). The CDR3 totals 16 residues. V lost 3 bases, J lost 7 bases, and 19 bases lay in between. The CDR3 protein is CASSISVRSDSNEQFF. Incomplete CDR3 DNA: TGTGCCAGTAGTATCTCAGTGAGATCTGACAGTAATGAG.

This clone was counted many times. CDR3 in amino acids: CASSSGQDYGYTF. CDR3 DNA (partial): TGTGCCAGCTCATCAGGACAGGACTATGGC. J is TRBJ1-2 and V is TRBV18; TRBD1 matches 7 bases. Read coverage stops 3 residues before the CDR3 terminus; the germline J gene supplies the remainder. Germline V lookup: CDR1 KGHSH, CDR2 LQKENI. The CDR3 length is 13 residues. After removal of 5 bases from V and 3 bases from J, the junction contained 3 bases not matched to a gene. The full variable domain, in which reference TRBV18 and TRBJ1-2 provide the parts outside the CDR3, is NAGVMQNPRHLVRRRGQEARLRCSPMKGHSHVYWYRQLPEEGLKFMVYLQKENIIDESGMPKERFSAEFPKEGPSILRIQQVVRGDSAAYFCASSSGQDYGYTFGSGTRLTVV.

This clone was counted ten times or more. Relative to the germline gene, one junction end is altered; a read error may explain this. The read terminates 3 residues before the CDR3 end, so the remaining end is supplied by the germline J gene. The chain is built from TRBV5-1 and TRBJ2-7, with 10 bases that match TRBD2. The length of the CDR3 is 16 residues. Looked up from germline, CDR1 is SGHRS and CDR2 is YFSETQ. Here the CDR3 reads CASRLGASGGADEQYF. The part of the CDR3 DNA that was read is TGCGCCAGCAGATTGGGGGCCAGCGGGGGGGCGGACGAG.

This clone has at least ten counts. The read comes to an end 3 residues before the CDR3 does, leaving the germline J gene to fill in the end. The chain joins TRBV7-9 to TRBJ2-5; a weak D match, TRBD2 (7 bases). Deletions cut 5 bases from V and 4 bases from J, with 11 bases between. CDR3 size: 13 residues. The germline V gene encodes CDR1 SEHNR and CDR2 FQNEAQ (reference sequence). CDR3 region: CASSKRGGETQYF. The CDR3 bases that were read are TGTGCCAGCAGCAAAAGGGGGGGAGAGACC.

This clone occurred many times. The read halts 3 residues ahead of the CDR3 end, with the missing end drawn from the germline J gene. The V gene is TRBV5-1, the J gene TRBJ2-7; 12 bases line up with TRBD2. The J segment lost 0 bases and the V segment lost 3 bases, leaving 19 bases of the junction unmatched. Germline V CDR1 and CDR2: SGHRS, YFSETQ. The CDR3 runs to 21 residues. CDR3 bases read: TGCGCCAGCAGCTGGGCCCGCCTGGGACTAGCGGGCCAAACCTTCTCCTACGAG. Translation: CASSWARLGLAGQTFSYE. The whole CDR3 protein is CASSWARLGLAGQTFSYEQYF.

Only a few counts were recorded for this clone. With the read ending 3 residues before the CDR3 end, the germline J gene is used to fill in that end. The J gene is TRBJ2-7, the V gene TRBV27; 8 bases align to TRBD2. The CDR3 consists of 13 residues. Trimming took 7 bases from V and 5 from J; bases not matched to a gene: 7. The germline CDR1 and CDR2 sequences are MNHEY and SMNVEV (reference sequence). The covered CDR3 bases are TGTGCCAGCACCGGGGGGGGGCCGAACGAG. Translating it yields CASTGGGPNE. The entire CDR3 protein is CASTGGGPNEQYF.

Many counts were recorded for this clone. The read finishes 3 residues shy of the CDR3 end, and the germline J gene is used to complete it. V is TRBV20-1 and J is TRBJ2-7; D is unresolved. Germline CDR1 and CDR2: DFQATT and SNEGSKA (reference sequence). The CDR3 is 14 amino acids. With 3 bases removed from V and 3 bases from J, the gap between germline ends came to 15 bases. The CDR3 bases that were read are TGCAGTGCTAGTCACCGAGACATTGTCTACGAG. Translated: CSASHRDIVYE. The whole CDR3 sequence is CSASHRDIVYEQYF.

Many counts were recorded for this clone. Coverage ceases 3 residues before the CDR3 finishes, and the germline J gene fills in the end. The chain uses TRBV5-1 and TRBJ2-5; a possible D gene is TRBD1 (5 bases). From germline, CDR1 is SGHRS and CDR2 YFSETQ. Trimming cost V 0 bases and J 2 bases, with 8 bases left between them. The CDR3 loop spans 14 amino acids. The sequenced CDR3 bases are TGCGCCAGCAGCTTGGGCAGGGTTCAAGAGACC. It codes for CASSLGRVQET. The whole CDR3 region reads CASSLGRVQETQYF.

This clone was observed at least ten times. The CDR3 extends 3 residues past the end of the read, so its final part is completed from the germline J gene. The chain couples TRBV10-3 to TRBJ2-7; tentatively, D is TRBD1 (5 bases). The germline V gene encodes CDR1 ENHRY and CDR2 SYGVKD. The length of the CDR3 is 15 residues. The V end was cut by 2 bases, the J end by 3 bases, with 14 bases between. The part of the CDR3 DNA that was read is TGTGCCATCAGTGAGGGGGCGCGTGTCTTCTACGAG. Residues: CAISEGARVFYE. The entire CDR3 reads CAISEGARVFYEQYF.

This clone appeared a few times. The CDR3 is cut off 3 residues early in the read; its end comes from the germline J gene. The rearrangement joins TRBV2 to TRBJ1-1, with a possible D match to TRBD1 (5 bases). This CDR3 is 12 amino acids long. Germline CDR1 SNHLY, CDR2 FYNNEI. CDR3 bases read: TGTGCCAGCAGACGCAGGGTACCCGAA. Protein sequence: CASRRRVPE. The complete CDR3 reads CASRRRVPEAFF.

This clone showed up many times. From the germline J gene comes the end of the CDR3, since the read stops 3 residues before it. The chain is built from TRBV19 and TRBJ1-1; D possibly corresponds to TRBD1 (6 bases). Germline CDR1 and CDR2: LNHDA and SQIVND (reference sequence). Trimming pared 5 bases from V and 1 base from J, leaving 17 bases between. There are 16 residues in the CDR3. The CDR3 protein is CASSVVTGTTNTEAFF. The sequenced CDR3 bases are TGTGCCAGTAGTGTCGTGACCGGGACAACGAACACTGAA.

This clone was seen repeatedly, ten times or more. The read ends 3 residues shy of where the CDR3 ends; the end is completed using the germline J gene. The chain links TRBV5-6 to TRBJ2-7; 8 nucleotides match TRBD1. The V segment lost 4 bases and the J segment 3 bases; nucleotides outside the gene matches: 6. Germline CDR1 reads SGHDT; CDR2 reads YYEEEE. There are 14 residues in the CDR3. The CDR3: CASSPGTGLYEQYF. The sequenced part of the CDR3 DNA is TGTGCCAGCAGCCCCGGGACAGGTCTCTACGAG.

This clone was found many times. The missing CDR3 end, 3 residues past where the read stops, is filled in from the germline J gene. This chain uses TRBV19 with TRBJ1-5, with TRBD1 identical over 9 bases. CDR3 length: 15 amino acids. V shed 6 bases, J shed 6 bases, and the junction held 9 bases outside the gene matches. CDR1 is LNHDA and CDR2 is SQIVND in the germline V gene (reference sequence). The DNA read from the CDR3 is TGTGCCAGTAGCCCGGGACAGGGACTATCTCAGCCC. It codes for CASSPGQGLSQP. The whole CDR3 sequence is CASSPGQGLSQPQHF.

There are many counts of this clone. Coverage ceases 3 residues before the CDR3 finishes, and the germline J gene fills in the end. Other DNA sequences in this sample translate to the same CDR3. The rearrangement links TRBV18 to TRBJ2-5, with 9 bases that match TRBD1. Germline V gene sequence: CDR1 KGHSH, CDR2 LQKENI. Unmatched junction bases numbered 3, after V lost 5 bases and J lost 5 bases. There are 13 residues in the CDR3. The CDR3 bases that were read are TGTGCCAGCTCATCGGACAGGGGTGAGACC. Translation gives CASSSDRGET. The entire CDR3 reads CASSSDRGETQYF.

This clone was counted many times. CDR3: CSAPRGSGVYNEQFF. The sequenced CDR3 bases are TGCAGTGCCCCGAGGGGGAGCGGGGTTTACAATGAG. This chain links TRBV20-1 with TRBJ2-1; TRBD2 might be the D (7 bases). The read is 3 residues too short to cover the CDR3 end, so that end is filled in from the germline J gene. Germline lookup yields CDR1 DFQATT and CDR2 SNEGSKA (reference sequence). The CDR3 consists of 15 residues. The V end lost 6 bases, the J end lost 4 bases, and 19 bases lay between the germline ends.

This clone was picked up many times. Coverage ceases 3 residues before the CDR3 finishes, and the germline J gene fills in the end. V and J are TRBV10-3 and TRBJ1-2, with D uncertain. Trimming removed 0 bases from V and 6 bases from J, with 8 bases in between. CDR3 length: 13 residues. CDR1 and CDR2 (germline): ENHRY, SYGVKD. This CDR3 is CAISESGPDGYTF. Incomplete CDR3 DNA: TGTGCCATCAGTGAGTCCGGTCCCGATGGC.

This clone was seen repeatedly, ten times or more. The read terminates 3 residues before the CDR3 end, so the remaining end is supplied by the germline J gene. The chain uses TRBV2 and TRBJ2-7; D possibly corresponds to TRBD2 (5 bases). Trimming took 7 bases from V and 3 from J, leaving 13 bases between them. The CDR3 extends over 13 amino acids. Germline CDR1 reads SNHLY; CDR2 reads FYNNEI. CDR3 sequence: CASTPDWSYEQYF. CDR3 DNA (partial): TGTGCCAGCACCCCGGACTGGAGCTACGAG.

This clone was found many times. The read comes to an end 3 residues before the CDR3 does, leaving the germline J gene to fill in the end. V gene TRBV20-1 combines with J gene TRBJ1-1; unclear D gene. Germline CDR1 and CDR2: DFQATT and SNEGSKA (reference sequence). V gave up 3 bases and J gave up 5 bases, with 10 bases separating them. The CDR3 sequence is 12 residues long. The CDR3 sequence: CSASVSLTEAFF. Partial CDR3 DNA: TGCAGTGCTAGCGTCTCCTTGACTGAA.

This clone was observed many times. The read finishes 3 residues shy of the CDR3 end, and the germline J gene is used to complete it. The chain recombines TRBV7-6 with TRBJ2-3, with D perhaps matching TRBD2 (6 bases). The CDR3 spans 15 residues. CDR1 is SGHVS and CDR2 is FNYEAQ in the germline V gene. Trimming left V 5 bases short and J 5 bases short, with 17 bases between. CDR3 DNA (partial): TGTGCCAGCAGCCCCTGGGCGGGGACCGGAGATACG. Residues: CASSPWAGTGDT. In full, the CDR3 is CASSPWAGTGDTQYF.

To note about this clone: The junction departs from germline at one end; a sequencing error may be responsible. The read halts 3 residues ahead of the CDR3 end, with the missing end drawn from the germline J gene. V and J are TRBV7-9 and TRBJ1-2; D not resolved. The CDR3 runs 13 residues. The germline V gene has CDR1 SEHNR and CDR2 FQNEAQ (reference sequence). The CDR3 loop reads CSSSSQANYGYTF. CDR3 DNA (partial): TGTTCCAGCAGCTCTCAGGCGAACTATGGC.

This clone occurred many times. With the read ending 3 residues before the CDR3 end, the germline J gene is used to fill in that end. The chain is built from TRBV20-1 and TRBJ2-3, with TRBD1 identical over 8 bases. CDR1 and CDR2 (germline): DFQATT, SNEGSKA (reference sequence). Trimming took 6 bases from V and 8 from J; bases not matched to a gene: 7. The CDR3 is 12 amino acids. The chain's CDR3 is CSAPTGAGTQYF. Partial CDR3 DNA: TGCAGTGCCCCGACAGGGGCGGGTACG.